Here is one T cell receptor (beta chain) with its context. Its specificity is unknown. The study drew donors from healthy Caucasian individuals in Russia aged roughly 6 to 90. For every donor, a draw yielded 8.5 to 10 milliliters of peripheral blood. Germline CDR1 is SQVTM and CDR2 is ANQGSEA. The CDR3 runs 12 residues. Trimming took 4 bases from V and 6 from J, leaving 10 bases between them. Alongside a J-beta primer mix, a sample-barcoded 5' primer served in a second PCR lasting about 7 to 12 cycles. Unique molecular identifiers of 12 random nucleotides labeled each cDNA. TCRdb passed the 5' RACE reads through MiXCR, listing each CDR3 protein once. The sample yields approximately 1,700,000 distinct CDR3 sequences, more than 35% seen once. The sample belongs to a study of blood T cells in healthy people across ages. Findings and caveats of the study: TCR beta diversity, measured per million T cells, fell in a roughly linear way with age.

The source material was blood. The chain recombines TRBV29-1 with TRBJ2-1; a weak D match, TRBD1 (6 bases). The receptor comes from a human donor in good health. The DNA for the CDR3 is TGCAGCGTTGGGTGGGGGCCCAATGAGCAGTTCTTC. Protein sequence: CSVGWGPNEQFF.